The clone carrying this TCR beta chain occurred once. Its matching antigen is unknown. The data originate from a study of cytomegalovirus exposure and HLA in healthy donors. The study, taken as a whole, reports: Three CMV-associated chains were confirmed in vitro to be specific for CMV antigens. The investigators catalogued some 150 TCR beta chains as cytomegalovirus-associated.

CDR3 size: 14 residues. V lost 6 bases and J lost 1, with 11 bases in between. CDR1 is MGHRA and CDR2 is YSYEKL in the germline V gene. A multiplex PCR was run with 60 Vbeta primers and 13 Jbeta primers. The table came from immunoSEQ multiplex PCR; TCRdb's copy has only in-frame clones and leaves some out. The data show 100,000 to 150,000 clones, less than 90% seen once. The sequence was obtained from a man younger than 35 in good health and CMV-seropositive. This chain joins TRBV4-1 and TRBJ2-3, with D tentatively TRBD2 (7 bases). The sample comprised PBMCs. The CDR3 coding sequence is TGCGCCAGCAGACTAGGGGGGGGCACAGATACGCAGTATTTT. Residues: CASRLGGGTDTQYF.